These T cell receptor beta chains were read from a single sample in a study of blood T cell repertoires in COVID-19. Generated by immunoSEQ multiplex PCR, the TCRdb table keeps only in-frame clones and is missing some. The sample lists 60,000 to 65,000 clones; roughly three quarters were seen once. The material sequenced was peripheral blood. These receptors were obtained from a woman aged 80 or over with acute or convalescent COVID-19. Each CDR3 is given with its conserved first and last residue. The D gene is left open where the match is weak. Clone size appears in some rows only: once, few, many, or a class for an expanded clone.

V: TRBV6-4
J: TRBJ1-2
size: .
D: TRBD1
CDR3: CASSDSRTGRGYTF
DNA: TGTGCCAGCAGTGACTCCCGGACAGGGCGAGGCTACACCTTC

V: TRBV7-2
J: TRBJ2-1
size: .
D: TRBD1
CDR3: CASRSGQGPYNEQFF
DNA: TGTGCCAGCAGGTCAGGACAGGGCCCCTACAATGAGCAGTTCTTC

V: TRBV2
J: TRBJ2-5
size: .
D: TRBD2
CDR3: CASSDPLGGFGLQETQYF
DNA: TGTGCCAGCAGTGACCCCTTGGGAGGGTTTGGGCTCCAAGAGACCCAGTACTTC

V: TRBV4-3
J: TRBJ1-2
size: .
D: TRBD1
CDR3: CASSPSRDRGVSGYTF
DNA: TGCGCCAGCAGCCCCTCGAGGGACAGGGGAGTAAGTGGCTACACCTTC

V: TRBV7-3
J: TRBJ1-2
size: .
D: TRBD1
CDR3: CASSQTGAYGYTF
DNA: TGTGCCAGCAGCCAGACAGGGGCCTATGGCTACACCTTC

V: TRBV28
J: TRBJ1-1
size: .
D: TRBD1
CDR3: CASSDRDRRNTEAFF
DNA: TGTGCCAGCAGTGACCGGGACAGACGGAACACTGAAGCTTTCTTT

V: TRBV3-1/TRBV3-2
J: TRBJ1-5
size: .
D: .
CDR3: CASSLFLNQPQHF
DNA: TGTGCCAGCAGCCTCTTCCTAAATCAGCCCCAGCATTTT

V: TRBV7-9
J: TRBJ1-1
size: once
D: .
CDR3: CAYDRTGTEAFF
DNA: TGTGCCTACGACAGGACGGGCACTGAAGCTTTCTTT

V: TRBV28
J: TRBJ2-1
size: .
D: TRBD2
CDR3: CASSTWGLAGGSSYNEQFF
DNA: TGTGCCAGCAGCACCTGGGGGCTAGCGGGAGGGAGCTCCTACAATGAGCAGTTCTTC

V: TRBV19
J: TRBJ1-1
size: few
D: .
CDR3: CASRPEARNTEAFF
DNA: TGTGCCAGTAGGCCGGAGGCGCGGAACACTGAAGCTTTCTTT

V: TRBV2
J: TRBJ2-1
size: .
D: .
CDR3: CASSFGGSYNEQFF
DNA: TGTGCCAGCAGTTTCGGTGGCTCCTACAATGAGCAGTTCTTC

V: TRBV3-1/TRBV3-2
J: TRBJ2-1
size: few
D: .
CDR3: CASSPPNNNEQFF
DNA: TGTGCCAGCAGCCCTCCCAACAACAATGAGCAGTTCTTC

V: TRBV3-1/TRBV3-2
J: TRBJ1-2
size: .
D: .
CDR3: CASSQVQAGYTF
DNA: TGTGCCAGCAGCCAGGTCCAGGCTGGCTACACCTTC

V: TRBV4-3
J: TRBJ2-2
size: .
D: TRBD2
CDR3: CASSPTGGTGELFF
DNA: TGCGCCAGCAGCCCAACGGGGGGCACCGGGGAGCTGTTTTTT

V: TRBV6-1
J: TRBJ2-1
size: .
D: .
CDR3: CASSEGGGSSFSYNEQFF
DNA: TGTGCCAGCAGTGAAGGTGGCGGCTCAAGCTTTTCCTACAATGAGCAGTTCTTC

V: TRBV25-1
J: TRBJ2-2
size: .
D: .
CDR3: CASSEFWRGDTGELFF
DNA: TGTGCCAGCAGTGAATTCTGGCGGGGCGACACCGGGGAGCTGTTTTTT

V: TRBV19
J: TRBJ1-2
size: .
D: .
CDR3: CASSISLASYYGYTF
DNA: TGTGCCAGTAGTATAAGTTTGGCATCTTACTATGGCTACACCTTC

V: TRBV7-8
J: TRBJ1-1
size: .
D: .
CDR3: CASSPFLNTEAFF
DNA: TGTGCCAGCAGCCCCTTCCTGAACACTGAAGCTTTCTTT

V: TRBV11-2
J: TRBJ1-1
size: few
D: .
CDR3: CASSLDRTPNTEAFF
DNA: TGTGCCAGCAGCTTAGATCGGACACCGAACACTGAAGCTTTCTTT

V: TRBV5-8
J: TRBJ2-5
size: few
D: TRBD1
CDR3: CASSKGQGMETQYF
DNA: TGTGCCAGCAGCAAGGGACAGGGGATGGAGACCCAGTACTTC

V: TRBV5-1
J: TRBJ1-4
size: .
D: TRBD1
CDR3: CASSDRGPLGTNEKLFF
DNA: TGCGCCAGCAGCGACAGGGGGCCATTAGGCACTAATGAAAAACTGTTTTTT

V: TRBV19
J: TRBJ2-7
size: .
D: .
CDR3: CASSTKDSYEQYF
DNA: TGTGCCAGTAGTACAAAGGACAGCTACGAGCAGTACTTC

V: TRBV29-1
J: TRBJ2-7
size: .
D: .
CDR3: CSVDDRSSYEQYF
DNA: TGCAGCGTTGACGACAGGTCATCCTACGAGCAGTACTTC

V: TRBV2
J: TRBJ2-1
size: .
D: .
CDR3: CASSLQPNEQFF
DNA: TGTGCCAGCAGTTTACAGCCCAATGAGCAGTTCTTC

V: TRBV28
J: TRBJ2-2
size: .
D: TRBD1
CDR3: CASSGAGGYGGELFF
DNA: TGTGCCAGCAGCGGGGCAGGGGGCTATGGCGGGGAGCTGTTTTTT

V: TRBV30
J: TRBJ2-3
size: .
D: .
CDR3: CAWKKGQGTDTQYF
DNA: TGTGCCTGGAAAAAGGGGCAGGGAACAGATACGCAGTATTTT

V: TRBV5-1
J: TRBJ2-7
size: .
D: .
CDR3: CASSSGSRYEQYF
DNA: TGCGCCAGCAGCTCCGGGAGTCGCTACGAGCAGTACTTC

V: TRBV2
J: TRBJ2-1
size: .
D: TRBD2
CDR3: CASRETSGVNEQFF
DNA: TGTGCCAGCAGAGAGACTAGCGGGGTCAATGAGCAGTTCTTC

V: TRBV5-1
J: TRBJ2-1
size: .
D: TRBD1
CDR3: CASSSKDRGRNNEQFF
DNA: TGCGCCAGCAGCTCCAAGGACAGGGGGCGCAACAATGAGCAGTTCTTC

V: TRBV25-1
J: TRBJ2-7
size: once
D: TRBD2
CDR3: CASSEPARGAYEQYF
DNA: TGTGCCAGCAGTGAACCTGCCCGGGGGGCCTACGAGCAGTACTTC

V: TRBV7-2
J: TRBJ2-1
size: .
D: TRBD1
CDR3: CASSLEGGYEQFF
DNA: TGTGCCAGCAGCTTAGAAGGGGGCTATGAGCAGTTCTTC

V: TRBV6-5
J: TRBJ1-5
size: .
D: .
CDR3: CASRRTAYDNQPQHF
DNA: TGTGCCAGCAGAAGGACTGCCTACGACAATCAGCCCCAGCATTTT

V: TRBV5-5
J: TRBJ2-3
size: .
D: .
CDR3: CASSLDRVADTQYF
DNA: TGTGCCAGCAGCTTGGACAGGGTGGCAGATACGCAGTATTTT

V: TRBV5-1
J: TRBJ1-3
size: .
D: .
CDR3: CASSSTASGNTIYF
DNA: TGCGCCAGCAGCTCCACAGCATCTGGAAACACCATATATTTT

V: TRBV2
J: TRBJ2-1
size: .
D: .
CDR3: CASRRGLQENDEQFF
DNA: TGTGCCAGCAGGCGGGGACTCCAAGAGAACGATGAGCAGTTCTTC

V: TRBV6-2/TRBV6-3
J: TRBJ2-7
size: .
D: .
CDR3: CASSFTGGAGEQYF
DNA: TGTGCCAGCAGTTTTACAGGGGGGGCTGGCGAGCAGTACTTC

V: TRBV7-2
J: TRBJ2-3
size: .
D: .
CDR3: CASSLALGGDTQYF
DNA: TGTGCCAGCAGCTTAGCCCTAGGGGGAGATACGCAGTATTTT

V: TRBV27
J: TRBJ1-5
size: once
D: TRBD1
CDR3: CASSSGTGGNQPQHF
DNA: TGTGCCAGCAGTTCCGGGACAGGGGGCAATCAGCCCCAGCATTTT

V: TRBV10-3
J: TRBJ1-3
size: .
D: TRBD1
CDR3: CASLGQRGNTIYF
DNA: TGTGCCAGTCTGGGACAGCGTGGAAACACCATATATTTT

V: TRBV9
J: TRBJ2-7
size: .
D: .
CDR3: CASSVVSTSNEQYF
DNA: TGTGCCAGCAGCGTAGTGTCTACTAGCAACGAGCAGTACTTC

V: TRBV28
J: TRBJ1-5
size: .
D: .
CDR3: CASSSYRAQQPQHF
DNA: TGTGCCAGCAGTTCTTACAGGGCCCAGCAGCCCCAGCATTTT

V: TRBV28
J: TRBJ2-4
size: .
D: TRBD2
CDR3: CASSPLGAGESKNIQYF
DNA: TGTGCCAGCAGTCCCCTGGGAGCGGGAGAGTCCAAAAACATTCAGTACTTC

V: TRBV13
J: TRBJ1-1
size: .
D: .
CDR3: CASRIQGGMNTEAFF
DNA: TGTGCCAGCCGAATCCAGGGAGGGATGAACACTGAAGCTTTCTTT

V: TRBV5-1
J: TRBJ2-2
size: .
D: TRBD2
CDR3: CASSLGLAGGWAANTGELFF
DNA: TGCGCCAGCAGCCTAGGACTAGCGGGAGGTTGGGCAGCGAACACCGGGGAGCTGTTTTTT

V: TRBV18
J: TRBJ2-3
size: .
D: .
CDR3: CASSPPGSEKGTQYF
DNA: TGTGCCAGCTCACCACCGGGGTCGGAGAAGGGGACGCAGTATTTT

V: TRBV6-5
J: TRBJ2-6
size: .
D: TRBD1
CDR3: CASGKTGAGANVLTF
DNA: TGTGCCAGCGGTAAAACAGGGGCCGGGGCCAACGTCCTGACTTTC

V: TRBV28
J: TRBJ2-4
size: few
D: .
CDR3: CASSSPAVSKNIQYF
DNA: TGTGCCAGCAGTTCCCCGGCGGTAAGCAAAAACATTCAGTACTTC

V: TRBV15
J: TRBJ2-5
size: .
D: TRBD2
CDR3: CATSRSPSSGQETQYF
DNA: TGTGCCACCAGCAGATCCCCCTCTAGCGGACAAGAGACCCAGTACTTC

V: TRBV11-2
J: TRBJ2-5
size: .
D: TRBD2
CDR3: CASSLDERTSGRKTQYF
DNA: TGTGCCAGCAGCTTAGACGAGCGGACTAGCGGGAGGAAGACCCAGTACTTC

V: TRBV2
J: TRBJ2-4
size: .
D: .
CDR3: CASSRGTTAKNIQYF
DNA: TGTGCCAGCAGTCGGGGGACCACAGCCAAAAACATTCAGTACTTC

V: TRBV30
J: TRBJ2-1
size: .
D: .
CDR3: CAWSGARDHSYNEQFF
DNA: TGTGCCTGGAGCGGTGCGCGGGATCACTCCTACAATGAGCAGTTCTTC

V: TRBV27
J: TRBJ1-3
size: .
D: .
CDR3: CASRRAGLGAKSSGNTIYF
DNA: TGTGCCAGCAGGCGGGCGGGACTTGGGGCTAAATCCTCTGGAAACACCATATATTTT

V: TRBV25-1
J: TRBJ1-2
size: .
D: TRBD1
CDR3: CASSSVGRGNEGYTF
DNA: TGTGCCAGCAGCTCCGTCGGCAGGGGGAATGAAGGCTACACCTTC